The 6 T cell receptor beta chains reported below all come from one sample, sequenced in a study of blood T cell repertoires in COVID-19. Profiling relied on immunoSEQ multiplex PCR, and the TCRdb table lists in-frame clones only, not all of them. Of some 220,000 clones in the sample, roughly 80% were seen once. Source material: PBMCs or T cells enriched from blood (not recorded which). The receptors were sampled from a woman in her forties with acute COVID-19.

This chain connects TRBV11-2 to TRBJ1-2; 8 bases align to TRBD1. Losses at the gene ends were 3 bases for V and 6 bases for J; bases not matched to a gene: 6. This CDR3 region has 14 residues. Germline V gene lookup returns CDR1 SGHAT and CDR2 FQNNGV. The CDR3 reads CASSFGRGLDGYTF. The CDR3, as DNA: TGTGCCAGCAGCTTCGGCAGGGGGCTGGATGGCTACACCTTC.

The chain carries TRBV12-3 or TRBV12-4 and TRBJ1-2; no clear D gene. The length of the CDR3 is 11 residues. The V and J ends lost 4 bases and 4 bases respectively, with 4 bases between them. The CDR3, as DNA: TGTGCCAGCAGTTCCAGCTATGGCTACACCTTC. Protein: CASSSSYGYTF.

The chain couples TRBV7-2 to TRBJ1-1; 7 bases are shared with TRBD1. The V segment lost 5 bases and the J segment 5 bases; nucleotides outside the gene matches: 5. Germline V gene sequence: CDR1 SGHTA, CDR2 FQGNSA. CDR3 length: 13 amino acids. CDR3 sequence: CASSRRGNTEAFF. The DNA of the CDR3 is TGTGCCAGCAGCCGCAGGGGGAATACTGAAGCTTTCTTT.

The chain couples TRBV28 to TRBJ2-2, with a weak D call TRBD1 (5 bases). The CDR3 runs 17 residues. Germline CDR1 and CDR2: MDHEN and SYDVKM. Trimming took off 3 bases at V and 0 bases at J, with 14 bases between the two ends. The CDR3 nucleotides are TGTGCCAGCAGTTTCCAGCGACAGCCAACGAACACCGGGGAGCTGTTTTTT. Translated, it gives CASSFQRQPTNTGELFF.

The chain carries TRBV28 and TRBJ2-1; a possible D gene is TRBD2 (6 bases). V lost 6 bases to trimming and J lost 0 bases, with 15 bases between them. CDR3 length: 16 residues. Germline values: CDR1 MDHEN, CDR2 SYDVKM. The CDR3 nucleotides read TGTGCCAGCAGGGAAGCGGGCCGGAGCTCCTACAATGAGCAGTTCTTC. Protein product: CASREAGRSSYNEQFF.

This chain uses TRBV27 with TRBJ1-2; 10 positions match TRBD1. Germline V gene sequence: CDR1 MNHEY, CDR2 SMNVEV (reference sequence). The CDR3 has 19 residues. Losses at the gene ends were 5 bases for V and 2 bases for J; bases not matched to a gene: 17. The CDR3 sequence is CASSPPYPATGGWNYGYTF. CDR3 nucleotides: TGTGCCAGCAGTCCACCATATCCTGCGACAGGGGGCTGGAACTATGGCTACACCTTC.